This entry lists 13 T cell receptor beta chains sequenced from one sample in a study of neurological immune-mediated disorders. TCRdb used MiXCR to reprocess the 5' RACE reads, holding one entry per CDR3 protein. The sample has about 66,000 distinct CDR3 sequences; roughly 4.3% are singletons. The sequenced sample was PBMCs. These receptors were collected from a man aged 30 to 39 with multiple sclerosis.

This clonotype showed up many times. The J gene is TRBJ2-2, the V gene TRBV4-2; unclear D gene. The CDR3 contains 12 residues. From germline, CDR1 is LGHNA and CDR2 YNFKEQ. With 0 bases removed from V and 10 bases from J, the gap between germline ends came to 6 bases. The CDR3 region has the DNA TGTGCCAGCAGCCAAGACCGATTGGAGCTGTTTTTT. This sequence encodes CASSQDRLELFF.

This clonotype came up many times. The chain couples TRBV7-9 to TRBJ2-4; 10 nucleotides align to TRBD1. The junction had 6 bases not matched to a gene; V was cut back by 5 bases and J by 8 bases. The CDR3 extends over 14 amino acids. The germline V gene encodes CDR1 SEHNR and CDR2 FQNEAQ (reference sequence). The CDR3 sequence: CASSLTGTGDIQYF. The CDR3 nucleotides are TGTGCCAGCAGCCTAACCGGGACAGGGGACATTCAGTACTTC. The variable domain in full, with the rest retrieved from reference TRBV7-9 and TRBJ2-4, is DTGVSQNPRHKITKRGQNVTFRCDPISEHNRLYWYRQTLGQGPEFLTYFQNEAQLEKSRLLSDRFSAERPKGSFSTLEIQRTEQGDSAMYLCASSLTGTGDIQYFGAGTRLSVL.

The chain uses TRBV9 and TRBJ2-3; 9 nucleotides match TRBD2. The V gene's germline CDR1 is SGDLS and CDR2 YYNGEE. The J segment lost 4 bases and the V segment lost 5 bases, leaving 5 bases of the junction unmatched. The CDR3 totals 14 residues. Here the CDR3 DNA reads TGTGCCAGCAGAGGCGGGGGGGCCCCAGATACGCAGTATTTT. Translating it yields CASRGGGAPDTQYF.

This clonotype was counted many times. The chain has TRBV4-1 and TRBJ1-1; the D is unclear. Looked up from germline, CDR1 is MGHRA and CDR2 is YSYEKL. This CDR3 is built from 13 residues. V was cut by 0 bases and J by 6 bases, with 8 bases left in between. The CDR3 DNA sequence: TGCGCCAGCAGCCAAGATTGGGCGGCTGAAGCTTTCTTT. Its translation is CASSQDWAAEAFF.

This clonotype was seen repeatedly, ten times or more. The chain carries TRBV20-1 and TRBJ1-1; D call uncertain. The V and J ends lost 1 base and 6 bases respectively, with 12 bases between them. CDR3 size: 13 residues. Germline loops: CDR1 DFQATT, CDR2 SNEGSKA (reference sequence). CDR3 sequence: CSARVPSRPEAFF. DNA for the CDR3: TGCAGTGCTAGAGTTCCCTCAAGGCCTGAAGCTTTCTTT.

J is TRBJ2-1 and V is TRBV20-1, with D perhaps TRBD1 or TRBD2 (6 bases each). V was shortened by 4 bases and J by 6 bases, with 16 bases between the two germline ends. Looked up from germline, CDR1 is DFQATT and CDR2 is SNEGSKA (reference sequence). This CDR3 is built from 14 residues. The CDR3 spells CSATPTRGGNEQFF. Written as DNA, the CDR3 is TGCAGTGCTACCCCGACTAGAGGGGGCAATGAGCAGTTCTTC.

This clonotype was detected many times. The V and J genes are TRBV5-1 and TRBJ1-1; D is possibly TRBD1 (6 bases). From germline, CDR1 is SGHRS and CDR2 YFSETQ. V dropped 2 bases and J dropped 3 bases, with 11 bases sitting between them. This CDR3 comprises 14 residues. As DNA, the CDR3 is TGCGCCAGCAGCTTCACAGGGAGAGACACTGAAGCTTTCTTT. This sequence encodes CASSFTGRDTEAFF.

The chain is built from TRBV4-1 and TRBJ2-5; D not resolved. The germline V gene has CDR1 MGHRA and CDR2 YSYEKL. There are 12 residues in the CDR3. Trimming pared 4 bases from V and 5 bases from J, leaving 8 bases between. The CDR3 region has the DNA TGCGCCAGCAGCCGAACCCACGAGACCCAGTACTTC. Translating gives CASSRTHETQYF.

The chain recombines TRBV20-1 with TRBJ2-3; 9 bases fit TRBD1. CDR3 length equals 15 residues. Looked up from germline, CDR1 is DFQATT and CDR2 is SNEGSKA (reference sequence). V was pared by 4 bases and J by 5 bases, with 10 bases of the junction left unmatched. The CDR3 sequence is CSATNRGRVGDTQYF. The DNA for the CDR3 is TGCAGTGCTACGAACAGGGGGCGGGTAGGAGATACGCAGTATTTT.

There are many counts of this clonotype. V gene TRBV20-1 combines with J gene TRBJ1-6; no clear D. Per germline, CDR1 DFQATT and CDR2 SNEGSKA (reference sequence). Trimming took 0 bases from V and 8 from J, leaving 20 bases between them. This CDR3 region has 17 residues. The CDR3 region has the DNA TGCAGTGCTAGAGATTACGGGAACCTGGATTCTCATTCACCCCTCCACTTT. Translated: CSARDYGNLDSHSPLHF.

The sample holds many counts of this clonotype. The chain is built from TRBV7-8 and TRBJ2-3, with 10 bases identical to TRBD2. The CDR3 extends over 16 amino acids. V lost 2 bases to trimming and J lost 9 bases; unmatched junction nucleotides: 11. Germline lookup yields CDR1 SGHVS and CDR2 FQNEAQ. The CDR3 DNA reads TGTGCCAGCAGCTTACAGAGCGGGGGGGCCCAAGGGACGCAGTATTTT. This translates into CASSLQSGGAQGTQYF.

This clonotype was counted many times. This rearrangement joins TRBV15 to TRBJ2-3, with 7 positions matching TRBD1. After removal of 5 bases from V and 11 bases from J, the junction contained 7 bases not matched to a gene. Germline lookup yields CDR1 LNHNV and CDR2 YYDKDF (reference sequence). This CDR3 has 12 residues. This CDR3 reads CATSLTTGRQYF. CDR3 bases: TGTGCCACCAGCCTAACGACAGGGAGGCAGTATTTT.

This clonotype showed up many times. This sequence joins TRBV6-6 and TRBJ1-6, with D perhaps TRBD1 (5 bases). V lost 5 bases to trimming and J lost 7 bases, with 9 bases between them. This CDR3 is built from 13 residues. Germline V gene sequence: CDR1 MNHNY, CDR2 SVGAGI (reference sequence). CDR3 DNA: TGTGCCAGCAGTCCACGACAGAATTCACCCCTCCACTTT. This codes for CASSPRQNSPLHF.